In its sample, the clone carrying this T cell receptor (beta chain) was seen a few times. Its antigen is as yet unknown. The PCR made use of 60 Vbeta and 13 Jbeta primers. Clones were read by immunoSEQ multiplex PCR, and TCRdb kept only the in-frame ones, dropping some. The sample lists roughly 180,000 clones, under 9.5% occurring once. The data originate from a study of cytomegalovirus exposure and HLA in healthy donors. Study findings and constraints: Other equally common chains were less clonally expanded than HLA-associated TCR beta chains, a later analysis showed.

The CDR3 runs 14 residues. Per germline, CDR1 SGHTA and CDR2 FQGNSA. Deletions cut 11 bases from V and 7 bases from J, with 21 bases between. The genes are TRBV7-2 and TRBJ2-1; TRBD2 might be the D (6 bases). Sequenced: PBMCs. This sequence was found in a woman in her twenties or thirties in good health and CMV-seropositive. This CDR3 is CASNRDSSRNEQFF. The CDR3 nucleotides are TGTGCCTCTAACCGGGACTCTTCTCGGAATGAGCAGTTCTTC. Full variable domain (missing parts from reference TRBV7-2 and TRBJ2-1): GAGVSQSPSNKVTEKGKDVELRCDPISGHTALYWYRQSLGQGLEFLIYFQGNSAPDKSGLPSDRFSAERTGGSVSTLTIQRTQQEDSAVYLCASNRDSSRNEQFFGPGTRLTVL.